These T cell receptor beta chains were read from a single sample in a study of cytomegalovirus exposure and HLA in healthy donors. Sequenced by immunoSEQ multiplex PCR; TCRdb stores in-frame clones only, minus some. Of over 110,000 clones listed, more than 85% were seen once; the top ten hold roughly 10%. The sample consisted of PBMCs. These receptors all come from a man aged 18-30 years in good health and CMV-seropositive. Both conserved end residues are part of each CDR3. Each record gives: J gene, D gene, V gene, clone size, CDR3 protein, CDR3 DNA. The D gene is left open where the match is weak. The listing skips clone size in some rows; elsewhere it reads once, few, many or a size class.

>TRBJ2-3|NA|TRBV6-1|NA
CASSEKVRVSTDTQYF
TGTGCCAGCAGTGAAAAAGTACGGGTATCCACAGATACGCAGTATTTT
>TRBJ2-7|TRBD1|TRBV7-9|NA
CASSLGDRKGSYEQYF
TGTGCCAGCAGCCTAGGGGACAGAAAGGGTTCCTACGAGCAGTACTTC
>TRBJ2-7|NA|TRBV5-1|few
CASSLEPVYEQYF
TGCGCCAGCAGCTTGGAGCCGGTGTACGAGCAGTACTTC
>TRBJ1-1|NA|TRBV7-9|few
CASSLNINTEAFF
TGTGCCAGCAGCTTAAATATAAACACTGAAGCTTTCTTT
>TRBJ2-1|NA|TRBV10-3|NA
CAISEEGGPGYEQFF
TGTGCCATCAGTGAAGAGGGGGGGCCTGGGTATGAGCAGTTCTTC
>TRBJ1-3|NA|TRBV28|NA
CASSFSGQGGNTIYF
TGTGCCAGCAGTTTTTCGGGTCAGGGTGGAAACACCATATATTTT
>TRBJ2-1|NA|TRBV5-1|once
CASSLQGTYYNEQFF
TGCGCCAGCAGCTTGCAGGGAACCTACTACAATGAGCAGTTCTTC
>TRBJ2-5|NA|TRBV4-1|NA
CASSQDRPTGMEETQYF
TGCGCCAGCAGCCAAGATCGCCCGACAGGAATGGAAGAGACCCAGTACTTC
>TRBJ1-2|NA|TRBV6-5|NA
CASSHDGEGYGYTF
TGTGCCAGCAGCCACGACGGGGAGGGCTATGGCTACACCTTC
>TRBJ2-3|TRBD2|TRBV27|NA
CASRKGLAMADTQYF
TGTGCCAGCAGGAAGGGACTAGCGATGGCAGATACGCAGTATTTT
>TRBJ2-2|TRBD2|TRBV11-3|NA
CASSPTLAGTFENTGELFF
TGTGCCAGCAGCCCAACTCTAGCGGGAACATTCGAGAACACCGGGGAGCTGTTTTTT
>TRBJ2-7|TRBD1|TRBV5-7|few
CASSLRGTDYEQYF
TGTGCCAGCAGCTTGAGGGGGACAGACTACGAGCAGTACTTC
>TRBJ2-2|TRBD2|TRBV19|NA
CASLREAGTGELFF
TGTGCCAGTCTCCGGGAGGCCGGCACCGGGGAGCTGTTTTTT
>TRBJ2-7|NA|TRBV6-1|NA
CASSSRDNSYEQYF
TGTGCCAGCAGCAGCCGGGACAACTCCTACGAGCAGTACTTC
>TRBJ2-5|TRBD2|TRBV27|NA
CASSLSASGRSRETQYF
TGTGCCAGCAGTTTATCGGCTAGCGGGAGATCCAGGGAGACCCAGTACTTC
>TRBJ1-1|NA|TRBV25-1|NA
CASPDRSTEAFF
TGTGCCAGCCCCGACAGGTCCACTGAAGCTTTCTTT